Listed below are T cell receptor beta chains from one sample, sequenced in a study of blood T cells in healthy people across ages. TCRdb fed the 5' RACE reads into MiXCR, producing one record per CDR3 protein. This table has 800,000 to 950,000 distinct CDR3 sequences, about 36% appearing once. Specimen: blood. These TCRs come from a man aged 18 to 29 in good health. Both conserved end residues are part of each CDR3. The D gene is left open where the match is weak. The size of a clone is reported for some rows only, either as once, few or many, or as a class for expanded clones.

CDR3aa: CASSFLVSLKQETQYF; CDR3nt: TGTGCCAGCAGCTTCCTGGTGTCACTCAAACAAGAGACCCAGTACTTC; j_gene: TRBJ2-5; v_gene: TRBV11-1; abundance: -; d_gene: -
CDR3aa: CASSLTGTGGGANVLTF; CDR3nt: TGCGCCAGCAGCTTAACCGGGACAGGGGGTGGGGCCAACGTCCTGACTTTC; j_gene: TRBJ2-6; v_gene: TRBV5-1; abundance: -; d_gene: TRBD1
CDR3aa: CASGTPTGHNTEAFF; CDR3nt: TGCGCCAGCGGGACCCCGACAGGTCATAACACTGAAGCTTTCTTT; j_gene: TRBJ1-1; v_gene: TRBV4-1; abundance: many; d_gene: -
CDR3aa: CASSQDGLADEQFF; CDR3nt: TGTGCCAGCAGCCAAGATGGGCTAGCTGATGAGCAGTTCTTC; j_gene: TRBJ2-1; v_gene: TRBV14; abundance: few; d_gene: -
CDR3aa: CASSRDNEQFF; CDR3nt: TGTGCCAGCAGCCGGGACAATGAGCAGTTCTTC; j_gene: TRBJ2-1; v_gene: TRBV7-9; abundance: many; d_gene: -
CDR3aa: CATRTGPSSPLHF; CDR3nt: TGTGCCACCAGGACAGGGCCAAGTTCACCCCTCCACTTT; j_gene: TRBJ1-6; v_gene: TRBV27; abundance: few; d_gene: TRBD1
CDR3aa: CASGAGTGYEQYF; CDR3nt: TGTGCCAGCGGGGCTGGAACCGGCTACGAGCAGTACTTC; j_gene: TRBJ2-7; v_gene: TRBV5-6; abundance: few; d_gene: -
CDR3aa: CASSLGGFSGANVLTF; CDR3nt: TGTGCCAGCAGTTTGGGGGGATTCTCTGGGGCCAACGTCCTGACTTTC; j_gene: TRBJ2-6; v_gene: TRBV12-3/TRBV12-4; abundance: -; d_gene: -
CDR3aa: CASSQEWEPEGVRFNQPQHF; CDR3nt: TGCGCCAGCAGCCAAGAGTGGGAGCCGGAAGGGGTCCGTTTCAATCAGCCCCAGCATTTT; j_gene: TRBJ1-5; v_gene: TRBV4-3; abundance: few; d_gene: -
CDR3aa: CASSQEVTLSTGELFF; CDR3nt: TGCGCCAGCAGCCAAGAGGTCACGCTGAGCACCGGGGAGCTGTTTTTT; j_gene: TRBJ2-2; v_gene: TRBV4-3; abundance: few; d_gene: -
CDR3aa: CASSLFRPSGGASTDTQYF; CDR3nt: TGCGCCAGCAGCTTGTTCAGGCCTAGCGGGGGGGCAAGCACAGATACGCAGTATTTT; j_gene: TRBJ2-3; v_gene: TRBV5-1; abundance: few; d_gene: TRBD2
CDR3aa: CASSSGPRVGGYTF; CDR3nt: TGTGCCAGCAGCTCCGGGCCTAGGGTCGGTGGCTACACCTTC; j_gene: TRBJ1-2; v_gene: TRBV7-2; abundance: -; d_gene: -
CDR3aa: CASSLALGGAYNEQFF; CDR3nt: TGTGCCAGCAGCTTAGCGCTCGGGGGTGCCTACAATGAGCAGTTCTTC; j_gene: TRBJ2-1; v_gene: TRBV7-2; abundance: -; d_gene: -
CDR3aa: CASSQDKGGSYEQYF; CDR3nt: TGCGCCAGCAGCCAAGATAAGGGGGGATCCTACGAGCAGTACTTC; j_gene: TRBJ2-7; v_gene: TRBV4-1; abundance: few; d_gene: -
CDR3aa: CATSVLQGSYEQYF; CDR3nt: TGTGCCACCAGCGTATTACAGGGATCCTACGAGCAGTACTTC; j_gene: TRBJ2-7; v_gene: TRBV15; abundance: few; d_gene: -
CDR3aa: CSVRRGGNTEAFF; CDR3nt: TGCAGCGTTCGAAGAGGGGGGAACACTGAAGCTTTCTTT; j_gene: TRBJ1-1; v_gene: TRBV29-1; abundance: few; d_gene: -
CDR3aa: CASSTGSVGNTEAFF; CDR3nt: TGTGCCAGTTCGACAGGGTCGGTAGGGAACACTGAAGCTTTCTTT; j_gene: TRBJ1-1; v_gene: TRBV28; abundance: few; d_gene: TRBD1
CDR3aa: CASSLLRVSSSYNEQFF; CDR3nt: TGCGCCAGCAGCTTACTCAGGGTCTCAAGCTCCTACAATGAGCAGTTCTTC; j_gene: TRBJ2-1; v_gene: TRBV5-1; abundance: -; d_gene: -
CDR3aa: CSVEDQKGGDTQYF; CDR3nt: TGCAGCGTTGAAGATCAGAAGGGAGGAGATACGCAGTATTTT; j_gene: TRBJ2-3; v_gene: TRBV29-1; abundance: few; d_gene: -
CDR3aa: CSVDKPGIEETQYF; CDR3nt: TGCAGCGTAGATAAACCAGGGATCGAAGAGACCCAGTACTTC; j_gene: TRBJ2-5; v_gene: TRBV29-1; abundance: many; d_gene: -
CDR3aa: CSASWDRGLAYTGELFF; CDR3nt: TGCAGTGCTAGCTGGGACAGGGGGCTTGCGTACACCGGGGAGCTGTTTTTT; j_gene: TRBJ2-2; v_gene: TRBV20-1; abundance: -; d_gene: TRBD1
CDR3aa: CASSQKWTGPATNEKLFF; CDR3nt: TGTGCCAGCAGCCAAAAATGGACAGGGCCGGCGACTAATGAAAAACTGTTTTTT; j_gene: TRBJ1-4; v_gene: TRBV14; abundance: few; d_gene: TRBD1
CDR3aa: CASSQQQGPDTQYF; CDR3nt: TGCGCCAGCAGCCAACAACAGGGGCCAGATACGCAGTATTTT; j_gene: TRBJ2-3; v_gene: TRBV4-1; abundance: -; d_gene: TRBD1
CDR3aa: CSASGQGASGYTF; CDR3nt: TGCAGTGCTAGTGGACAGGGGGCGAGCGGCTACACCTTC; j_gene: TRBJ1-2; v_gene: TRBV20-1; abundance: -; d_gene: TRBD1
CDR3aa: CASSRDRINGYTF; CDR3nt: TGCGCCAGCAGCCGGGACAGGATTAATGGCTACACCTTC; j_gene: TRBJ1-2; v_gene: TRBV5-1; abundance: -; d_gene: TRBD1
CDR3aa: CASSFRESGQPQHF; CDR3nt: TGTGCCAGCAGTTTTAGGGAGTCAGGTCAGCCCCAGCATTTT; j_gene: TRBJ1-5; v_gene: TRBV12-3/TRBV12-4; abundance: -; d_gene: -